This TCR beta chain was documented in a study of T cells expressing NK-cell markers. Across the study: Each TCR beta repertoire originated in sorted T cells that were CD3+CD56+NKG2C+, CD3+CD56+NKG2C- or CD3+CD56-NKG2C+. Among eight sequenced donors, seven carried HCMV seropositivity while one was seronegative.

Libraries used 5'RACE template switching adding universal primer site and UMIs. TCRdb re-called the 5' RACE reads, yielding one record per CDR3 amino acid sequence without DNA. Its clone listing holds 550,000 to 600,000 distinct CDR3 sequences. The sequence came from a man between 18 and 35 years old in good health. Sequencing was performed on blood T cells: a sorted CD56 or NKG2C T cell subset, CD4+ or CD8+ T cells, or bulk PBMC T cells (not recorded which).

CDR3 in amino acids: CASSLDGVLGRELFF. V and J are TRBV7-2 and TRBJ2-2. The CDR3 is made up of 15 amino acids. CDR1 is SGHTA, CDR2 FQGNSA, per germline.